These 32 T cell receptor beta chains share one sample of origin, sequenced in a study of shared clonotypes between healthy human individuals. Sequencing was performed with immunoSEQ multiplex PCR; in TCRdb, only in-frame clones are kept and a portion is missing. The sample holds 2,500,000 or so clones, approximately 94% seen once. The sequenced sample was naive CD4+ T cells sorted from blood. Subset in this sample: CD45RA+ positively selected. These receptor sequences come from a man aged 18 to 29 in good health.

This chain links TRBV6-5 with TRBJ2-7, with 9 bases that match TRBD2. Trimming cost V 6 bases and J 5 bases; bases outside gene matches: 5. The CDR3 spans 13 residues. Germline CDR1 and CDR2: MNHEY and SVGAGI. CDR3: CASSRLAGNEQYF. The CDR3 coding sequence is TGTGCCAGCAGCAGGCTAGCGGGAAACGAGCAGTACTTC.

The V call is TRBV4-1, the J call TRBJ2-7; perhaps TRBD2 as D (6 bases). V was pared by 5 bases and J by 7 bases, with 18 bases between. CDR3 length: 14 amino acids. Germline V gene data show CDR1 as MGHRA and CDR2 as YSYEKL. Here the CDR3 reads CASSSQWDSSEQYF. CDR3 DNA sequence: TGCGCCAGCAGCTCCCAATGGGACTCGAGTGAGCAGTACTTC.

The genes are TRBV28 and TRBJ1-5, with 8 nucleotides matching TRBD1. The V gene end was trimmed by 5 bases and the J gene end by 5 bases; junction bases not matched to a gene: 8. In germline, CDR1 is MDHEN, CDR2 SYDVKM. The CDR3 extends over 15 amino acids. The CDR3 here is CASSRQGFIDQPQHF. The DNA for the CDR3 is TGTGCCAGCAGTCGACAGGGGTTTATCGATCAGCCCCAGCATTTT.

V and J are TRBV10-3 and TRBJ2-1; the D gene is possibly TRBD2 (5 bases). Trimming left V 9 bases short and J 0 bases short, with 15 bases between. The CDR3 is 15 residues long. The germline CDR1 and CDR2 sequences are ENHRY and SYGVKD. The CDR3 reads CAMSGSSSSYNEQFF. As DNA, the CDR3 is TGTGCCATGTCGGGGAGCAGCAGCTCCTACAATGAGCAGTTCTTC.

Concerning this clone itself: Other DNA sequences in the sample encode the same CDR3. The chain links TRBV27 to TRBJ1-5, with unresolved D. Germline V gene data show CDR1 as MNHEY and CDR2 as SMNVEV (reference sequence). CDR3 size: 14 residues. V was pared by 0 bases and J by 2 bases, with 5 bases between. The CDR3 nucleotides read TGTGCCAGCAGTTTATCAGGAGGCAATCAGCCCCAGCATTTT. It specifies CASSLSGGNQPQHF.

The gene calls are TRBV5-5 and TRBJ1-2; 8 bases line up with TRBD1. J was trimmed by 0 bases and V by 3 bases; bases with no gene match: 4. The CDR3 is 15 amino acids. Germline V gene data show CDR1 as SGHKS and CDR2 as YYEKEE (reference sequence). The CDR3 loop is CASSWGTGTNYGYTF. In DNA, the CDR3 is TGTGCCAGCAGCTGGGGGACAGGAACTAACTATGGCTACACCTTC.

This clone was detected only a few times. The V gene is TRBV6-6, the J gene TRBJ2-2; perhaps TRBD2 as D (6 bases). There are 16 residues in the CDR3. Germline V lookup: CDR1 MNHNY, CDR2 SVGAGI (reference sequence). V was cut by 4 bases and J by 4 bases, with 16 bases left in between. CDR3 DNA sequence: TGTGCCAGCAGTTTTCCATTGGTCGGGAGCACCGGGGAGCTGTTTTTT. Amino acid sequence: CASSFPLVGSTGELFF.

The V call is TRBV21-1, the J call TRBJ1-6; the D call in the table, TRBD1, was not verified against the DNA. TRBV21-1 is an annotated pseudogene. The CDR3 spans 14 residues. The DNA for the CDR3 is TGTGCCAGCAGCAAAGTAGGGGGCTGGTCACCCCTCCACTTT. Protein product: CASSKVGGWSPLHF.

Comments on this clone: Other DNA sequences of this sample code for an identical CDR3. V and J are TRBV15 and TRBJ1-2; TRBD1 is a possible D gene (6 bases). Trimming stripped 0 bases from V and 2 bases from J, with 7 bases between. From germline, CDR1 is LNHNV and CDR2 YYDKDF (reference sequence). The CDR3 spans 14 residues. CDR3 amino acids: CATSRDTGNYGYTF. The DNA of the CDR3 is TGTGCCACCAGCAGAGATACAGGGAACTATGGCTACACCTTC.

The J gene is TRBJ1-4, the V gene TRBV19, with D possibly matching TRBD1 (6 bases). The CDR3 has 14 residues. CDR1 and CDR2 from the germline V gene are LNHDA and SQIVND (reference sequence). V was clipped by 7 bases and J by 4 bases, with 13 bases between them. CDR3 protein: CASTSGTRNEKLFF. CDR3 DNA: TGTGCCAGTACCTCCGGGACACGTAATGAAAAACTGTTTTTT. The complete variable domain, with remaining parts taken from reference TRBV19 and TRBJ1-4, reads DGGITQSPKYLFRKEGQNVTLSCEQNLNHDAMYWYRQDPGQGLRLIYYSQIVNDFQKGDIAEGYSVSREKKESFPLTVTSAQKNPTAFYLCASTSGTRNEKLFFGSGTQLSVL.

This chain joins TRBV30 and TRBJ1-4, with D perhaps matching TRBD1 (5 bases). The CDR3 loop spans 15 amino acids. Germline V gene data show CDR1 as GTSNPN and CDR2 as SVGIG (reference sequence). The V end was cut by 2 bases, the J end by 2 bases, with 12 bases between. The CDR3 protein is CAWSPPGYTNEKLFF. For the CDR3, the DNA is TGTGCCTGGAGTCCCCCAGGGTACACTAATGAAAAACTGTTTTTT.

V usage is TRBV29-1 and J usage is TRBJ1-3; maybe TRBD1 (5 bases). Trimming left V 0 bases short and J 0 bases short, with 12 bases between. Germline CDR1 and CDR2: SQVTM and ANQGSEA. This CDR3 region has 16 residues. The CDR3 region has the DNA TGCAGCGTTGAAGATTGGCGGGGCATCTCTGGAAACACCATATATTTT. The encoded protein is CSVEDWRGISGNTIYF.

The DNA for the CDR3 is TGTGCCAGCAGTGGGGGACTCACACAGCCCCAGCATTTT. This encodes CASSGGLTQPQHF. This chain connects TRBV6-1 to TRBJ1-5, with a weak D call TRBD1 (5 bases). Germline V lookup: CDR1 MNHNS, CDR2 SASEGT. Trimming cost V 4 bases and J 7 bases, with 11 bases left between them. This CDR3 comprises 13 residues.

The rearrangement links TRBV29-1 to TRBJ2-4, with D maybe TRBD2 (6 bases). The V end was cut by 4 bases, the J end by 7 bases, with 11 bases between. Germline-derived CDR1 and CDR2 are SQVTM and ANQGSEA. The CDR3 has 12 amino acids. CDR3 nucleotide sequence: TGCAGCGTTGTGGGACTTGGGAACATTCAGTACTTC. Translating gives CSVVGLGNIQYF.

The rearrangement joins TRBV6-1 to TRBJ1-2; 7 bases line up with TRBD1. Unmatched junction bases numbered 9, after V lost 6 bases and J lost 2 bases. Germline-derived CDR1 and CDR2 are MNHNS and SASEGT. The CDR3 has 15 amino acids. The DNA for the CDR3 is TGTGCCAGCAGCGAAACTCTGGGACAGAACTATGGCTACACCTTC. The encoded protein is CASSETLGQNYGYTF.

The V gene is TRBV27, the J gene TRBJ1-2, with D unresolved. Germline assignment: CDR1 MNHEY and CDR2 SMNVEV (reference sequence). The V end lost 5 bases, the J end lost 4 bases, and 17 bases lay between the germline ends. The CDR3 runs to 15 residues. The CDR3 here is CASSPTPPTVYGYTF. The CDR3 coding sequence is TGTGCCAGCAGTCCCACGCCCCCGACTGTCTATGGCTACACCTTC.

This clone has more than one count but fewer than ten. V usage is TRBV21-1 and J usage is TRBJ1-5; TRBD1, the D gene given by the table, was not confirmed from the DNA. TRBV21-1 is assigned pseudogene status. The CDR3 has 13 residues. CDR3 sequence (DNA): TGTGCCAGCAGCCCCCATAACAGTCAGCCCCAGCATTTT. It yields the protein CASSPHNSQPQHF.

This chain connects TRBV11-3 to TRBJ2-2; 7 bases are a match to TRBD2. After removal of 4 bases from V and 1 base from J, the junction contained 18 bases not matched to a gene. The CDR3 has 20 amino acids. Germline assignment: CDR1 SGHNT and CDR2 YENEEA. For the CDR3, the DNA is TGTGCCAGCAGCTCCCCTTCGGGCGGGAGTATCGGATTGAACACCGGGGAGCTGTTTTTT. It codes for CASSSPSGGSIGLNTGELFF.

The rearrangement links TRBV27 to TRBJ2-1; either TRBD1 or TRBD2 may fit D (5 bases each). This CDR3 has 12 residues. CDR1 and CDR2 from the germline V gene are MNHEY and SMNVEV (reference sequence). The V end was cut by 3 bases, the J end by 15 bases, with 15 bases between. This CDR3 is CASSFRDLPLFF. The CDR3 DNA reads as TGTGCCAGCAGTTTTCGGGACCTCCCCCTGTTCTTC.

This clone was seen only once. V gene TRBV7-2 combines with J gene TRBJ2-7, with unresolved D. CDR1 is SGHTA, CDR2 FQGNSA, per germline. V lost 5 bases and J lost 2, with 13 bases in between. The CDR3 has 14 residues. This CDR3 is CASSRLELPYEQYF. CDR3 nucleotides: TGTGCCAGCAGCAGGCTAGAGCTTCCCTACGAGCAGTACTTC.

The V call is TRBV28, the J call TRBJ1-2, with D unclear. Between the trimmed V and J ends, which lost 4 bases and 5 bases, there was a span of 8 bases. The germline CDR1 and CDR2 sequences are MDHEN and SYDVKM. This CDR3 is 12 amino acids long. The CDR3 nucleotides read TGTGCCAGCAGTTACGCAGTTTATGGCTACACCTTC. Protein: CASSYAVYGYTF.

The V gene is TRBV30, the J gene TRBJ2-3; 7 nucleotides line up with TRBD2. Trimming took 3 bases from V and 3 from J; bases not matched to a gene: 6. The CDR3 length is 14 residues. Germline assignment: CDR1 GTSNPN and CDR2 SVGIG (reference sequence). The CDR3 loop reads CAWRYGGGTDTQYF. CDR3 DNA: TGTGCCTGGAGATATGGGGGGGGGACAGATACGCAGTATTTT.

The rearrangement joins TRBV10-2 to TRBJ2-1; 10 nucleotides line up with TRBD2. There are 17 residues in the CDR3. After removal of 0 bases from V and 0 bases from J, the junction contained 2 bases not matched to a gene. Germline CDR1 WSHSY, CDR2 SAAADI. DNA of the CDR3: TGCGCCAGCAGTGAGTCCCTAGCGGGGGTCTCCTACAATGAGCAGTTCTTC. Protein: CASSESLAGVSYNEQFF.

J is TRBJ2-2 and V is TRBV29-1; 9 bases are shared with TRBD1. CDR1 is SQVTM and CDR2 is ANQGSEA in the germline V gene. This CDR3 region has 13 residues. The junction had 5 bases not matched to a gene; V was cut back by 7 bases and J by 5 bases. The DNA for the CDR3 is TGCAGCGCCAAACAGGGGGCGACCGGGGAGCTGTTTTTT. This codes for CSAKQGATGELFF.

The genes are TRBV23-1 and TRBJ2-7; 10 bases match TRBD1. TRBV23-1 is marked as an open reading frame, function uncertain. V trimming: 5 bases; J trimming: 0 bases; junction bases outside the gene matches: 4. The CDR3 covers 15 residues. The CDR3 coding sequence is TGCGCCAGCAGTGACCGGGACAGGGGCTCCTACGAGCAGTACTTC. Protein sequence: CASSDRDRGSYEQYF.

The chain carries TRBV6-6 and TRBJ2-1, with a tentative D call TRBD2 (5 bases). Germline V gene sequence: CDR1 MNHNY, CDR2 SVGAGI (reference sequence). The CDR3 is 13 amino acids. The germline V and J ends were trimmed by 8 bases and 6 bases, with 14 bases remaining between them. The CDR3 nucleotides are TGTGCCAGCCGCTGGCTAGCAGGCAATGAGCAGTTCTTC. It translates to CASRWLAGNEQFF.

This clone came up a few times. This chain uses TRBV2 with TRBJ1-1, with a weak D call TRBD1 (6 bases). The V and J ends lost 6 bases and 7 bases respectively, with 15 bases between them. The CDR3 has 13 amino acids. The germline gives CDR1 SNHLY, CDR2 FYNNEI. In DNA, the CDR3 is TGTGCCAGCAGGCCACGGGAGGGGGGTGAAGCTTTCTTT. Translation: CASRPREGGEAFF. Based on the CDR3 plus reference TRBV2 and TRBJ1-1, the full variable domain is EPEVTQTPSHQVTQMGQEVILRCVPISNHLYFYWYRQILGQKVEFLVSFYNNEISEKSEIFDDQFSVERPDGSNFTLKIRSTKLEDSAMYFCASRPREGGEAFFGQGTRLTVV.

The chain recombines TRBV5-7 with TRBJ2-3; 8 nucleotides match TRBD1. TRBV5-7 is recorded as an ORF, its role being uncertain. This CDR3 contains 17 residues. V was pared by 5 bases and J by 10 bases, with 21 bases of the junction left unmatched. The DNA of the CDR3 is TGTGCCAGCAGTTTTCTTCTCGGGACAGGTGTACAAGAGGCGCAGTATTTT. Translating gives CASSFLLGTGVQEAQYF.

V usage is TRBV18 and J usage is TRBJ2-1; D gene ambiguous. Germline CDR1 reads KGHSH; CDR2 reads LQKENI. V was trimmed by 5 bases and J by 1 base, leaving 12 bases between them. The CDR3 spans 15 residues. DNA for the CDR3: TGTGCCAGCTCAACGTACCCAGGTTCCTACAATGAGCAGTTCTTC. It encodes CASSTYPGSYNEQFF. Full variable domain (outside the CDR3, taken from reference TRBV18 and TRBJ2-1): NAGVMQNPRHLVRRRGQEARLRCSPMKGHSHVYWYRQLPEEGLKFMVYLQKENIIDESGMPKERFSAEFPKEGPSILRIQQVVRGDSAAYFCASSTYPGSYNEQFFGPGTRLTVL.

This sequence joins TRBV29-1 and TRBJ1-5; D is unclear. The CDR3 has 14 amino acids. Germline V gene lookup returns CDR1 SQVTM and CDR2 ANQGSEA. Trimming pared 5 bases from V and 0 bases from J, leaving 11 bases between. CDR3 in amino acids: CSVFYSYSNQPQHF. The CDR3 DNA reads TGCAGCGTTTTTTACAGCTATAGCAATCAGCCCCAGCATTTT.

The V gene is TRBV18, the J gene TRBJ2-1, with TRBD1 matching 7 bases. CDR1 is KGHSH and CDR2 is LQKENI in the germline V gene. This CDR3 is built from 16 residues. Trimming took 3 bases from V and 2 from J; bases not matched to a gene: 7. The chain's CDR3 is CASSPTRDRTYNEQFF. DNA for the CDR3: TGTGCCAGCTCACCGACGAGGGACAGAACCTACAATGAGCAGTTCTTC.

Here the CDR3 reads CASSPGLAATVQETQYF. CDR3 nucleotides: TGTGCCAGCAGCCCGGGACTAGCGGCGACTGTCCAAGAGACCCAGTACTTC. The chain recombines TRBV7-6 with TRBJ2-5, with 11 nucleotides matching TRBD2. The CDR3 is 17 amino acids. The trim removed 5 bases at V and 1 base at J, leaving 9 bases unmatched. The V gene's germline CDR1 is SGHVS and CDR2 FNYEAQ.